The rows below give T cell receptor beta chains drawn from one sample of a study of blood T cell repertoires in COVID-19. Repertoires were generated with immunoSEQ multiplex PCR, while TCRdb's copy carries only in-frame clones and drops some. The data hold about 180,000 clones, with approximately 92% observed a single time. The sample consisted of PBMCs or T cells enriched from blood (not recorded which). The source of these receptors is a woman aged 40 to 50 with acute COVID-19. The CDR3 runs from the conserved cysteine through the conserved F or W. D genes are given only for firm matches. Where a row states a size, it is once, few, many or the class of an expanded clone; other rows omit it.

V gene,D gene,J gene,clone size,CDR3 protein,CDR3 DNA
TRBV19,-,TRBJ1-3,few,CASIKDSLQTSGNTIYF,TGTGCCAGTATCAAGGACAGCCTACAAACCTCTGGAAACACCATATATTTT
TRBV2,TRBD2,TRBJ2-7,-,CASRLAGNYEQYF,TGTGCCAGTAGACTAGCGGGGAACTACGAGCAGTACTTC
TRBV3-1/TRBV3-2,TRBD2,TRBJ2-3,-,CASTFRGAGGRTDTQYF,TGTGCCAGCACCTTTAGGGGTGCGGGGGGGCGAACAGATACGCAGTATTTT
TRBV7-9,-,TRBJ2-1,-,CASSRGQNTYNEQFF,TGTGCCAGCAGCCGCGGACAGAATACCTACAATGAGCAGTTCTTC
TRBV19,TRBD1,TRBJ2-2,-,CASSLTGAGTGELFF,TGTGCCAGTAGTTTAACAGGGGCGGGCACCGGGGAGCTGTTTTTT
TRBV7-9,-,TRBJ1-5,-,CASSSGMSNQPQHF,TGTGCCAGCAGCTCCGGGATGAGCAATCAGCCCCAGCATTTT
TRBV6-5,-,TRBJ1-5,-,CASSYRGGNQPQHF,TGTGCCAGCAGTTACCGAGGGGGAAACCAGCCCCAGCATTTT
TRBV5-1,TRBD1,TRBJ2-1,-,CASSLPRGQGYNEQFF,TGCGCCAGCAGCTTGCCGCGGGGACAGGGGTACAATGAGCAGTTCTTC
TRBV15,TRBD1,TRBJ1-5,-,CATSRSGQGDQPQHF,TGTGCCACCAGCAGGTCGGGACAGGGAGATCAGCCCCAGCATTTT
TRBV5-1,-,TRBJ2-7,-,CASSLVPGPPYEQYF,TGCGCCAGCAGCTTGGTCCCAGGTCCCCCCTACGAGCAGTACTTC
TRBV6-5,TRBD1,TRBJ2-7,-,CASSRDSQRIYEQYF,TGTGCCAGCAGTCGGGACAGCCAAAGGATCTACGAGCAGTACTTC
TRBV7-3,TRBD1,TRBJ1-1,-,CASKQGVLTEAFF,TGTGCCAGCAAACAGGGGGTGCTCACTGAAGCTTTCTTT
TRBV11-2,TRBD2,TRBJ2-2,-,CASSLVAGASAGELFF,TGTGCCAGCAGCTTAGTCGCGGGAGCTAGTGCCGGGGAGCTGTTTTTT
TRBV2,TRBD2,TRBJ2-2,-,CASSGLAGGPDTGELFF,TGTGCCAGCAGTGGGCTAGCGGGGGGGCCCGACACCGGGGAGCTGTTTTTT
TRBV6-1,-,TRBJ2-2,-,CASSEYSEGSAGELFF,TGTGCCAGCAGTGAATATAGTGAGGGTTCAGCCGGGGAGCTGTTTTTT
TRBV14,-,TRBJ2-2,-,CASSHFPAGAGELFF,TGTGCCAGCAGCCATTTCCCCGCAGGGGCCGGGGAGCTGTTTTTT
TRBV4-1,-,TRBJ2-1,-,CASSQRLDPYNEQFF,TGCGCCAGCAGCCAAAGACTCGACCCCTACAATGAGCAGTTCTTC
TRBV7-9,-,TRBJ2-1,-,CASSLVRTPSPHNEQFF,TGTGCCAGCAGCTTAGTCCGGACACCCAGTCCCCACAATGAGCAGTTCTTC
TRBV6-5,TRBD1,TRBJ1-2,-,CASSRDRDFSYTF,TGTGCCAGCAGCCGGGACAGGGACTTCAGCTACACCTTC
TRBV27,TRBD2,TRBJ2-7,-,CASGTSGLYEQYF,TGTGCCAGTGGGACTAGCGGCCTGTACGAGCAGTACTTC
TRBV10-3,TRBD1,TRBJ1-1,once,CAISPGQMNTEAFF,TGTGCCATCAGCCCGGGACAGATGAACACTGAAGCTTTCTTT
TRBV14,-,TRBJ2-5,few,CASSQEVGRQETQYF,TGTGCCAGCAGCCAAGAAGTGGGCAGACAAGAGACCCAGTACTTC
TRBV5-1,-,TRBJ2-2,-,CASSEAAMNTGELFF,TGCGCCAGCAGCGAGGCCGCGATGAACACCGGGGAGCTGTTTTTT
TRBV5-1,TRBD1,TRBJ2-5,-,CASSLYGQGAQTQYF,TGCGCCAGCAGCTTGTACGGACAGGGGGCACAGACCCAGTACTTC
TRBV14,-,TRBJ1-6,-,CASSQAPRSYNSPLHF,TGTGCCAGCAGCCAAGCCCCTCGCTCCTATAATTCACCCCTCCACTTT
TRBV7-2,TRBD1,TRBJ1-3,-,CASSTGTGSGNTIYF,TGTGCCAGCAGCACCGGGACAGGCTCTGGAAACACCATATATTTT
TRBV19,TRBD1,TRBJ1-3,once,CASSMGGQGTSGNTIYF,TGTGCCAGTAGTATGGGCGGACAGGGGACTTCTGGAAACACCATATATTTT
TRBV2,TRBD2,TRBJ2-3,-,CASSEADLAGTDTQYF,TGTGCCAGCAGTGAAGCTGATCTAGCGGGCACAGATACGCAGTATTTT
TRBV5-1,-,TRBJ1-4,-,CASSLAVATNEKLFF,TGCGCCAGCAGCTTGGCGGTTGCAACTAATGAAAAACTGTTTTTT
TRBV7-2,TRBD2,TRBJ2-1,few,CASRALAGVSNEQFF,TGTGCCAGCAGGGCCCTAGCGGGAGTCTCCAATGAGCAGTTCTTC
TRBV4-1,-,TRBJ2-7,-,CASSQGAGYEQYF,TGCGCCAGCAGCCAAGGGGCAGGTTACGAGCAGTACTTC
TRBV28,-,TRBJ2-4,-,CASSPTLGLKNIQYF,TGTGCCAGCAGTCCGACCCTGGGCCTCAAAAACATTCAGTACTTC
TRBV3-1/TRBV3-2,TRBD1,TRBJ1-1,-,CASSQVSGGTEAFF,TGTGCCAGCAGCCAGGTATCAGGGGGCACTGAAGCTTTCTTT
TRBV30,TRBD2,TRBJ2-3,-,CAWSVGYGGTRVLDTQYF,TGTGCCTGGAGTGTTGGGTACGGTGGGACTAGAGTTCTGGATACGCAGTATTTT
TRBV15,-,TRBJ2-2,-,CATSRQQGYTGELFF,TGTGCCACCAGCAGACAACAGGGCTACACCGGGGAGCTGTTTTTT
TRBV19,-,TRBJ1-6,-,CASSMTTSGAPLHF,TGTGCCAGTAGTATGACAACATCAGGGGCACCCCTCCACTTT
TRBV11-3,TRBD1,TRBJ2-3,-,CASSQDRDRGDTQYF,TGTGCCAGCAGCCAAGACAGGGACCGGGGAGATACGCAGTATTTT
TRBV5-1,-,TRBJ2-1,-,CASTPSGPPLPNEQFF,TGCGCCAGCACCCCGAGCGGGCCGCCCCTTCCGAATGAGCAGTTCTTC
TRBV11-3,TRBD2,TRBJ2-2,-,CASSTGTSNTGELFF,TGTGCCAGCAGCACCGGGACTAGTAACACCGGGGAGCTGTTTTTT
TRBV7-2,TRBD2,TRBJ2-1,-,CASSFVGTSWNEQFF,TGTGCCAGCAGCTTTGTCGGGACTAGCTGGAATGAGCAGTTCTTC
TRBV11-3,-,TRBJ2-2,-,CPPGIANTGELFF,TGTCCCCCGGGGATAGCGAACACCGGGGAGCTGTTTTTT
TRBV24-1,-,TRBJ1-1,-,CATSVSNPGRGKTEAFF,TGTGCCACCAGTGTGAGTAACCCGGGTAGGGGGAAGACTGAAGCTTTCTTT
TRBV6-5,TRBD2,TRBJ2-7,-,CASGREANEQYF,TGTGCCAGCGGGCGGGAGGCGAACGAGCAGTACTTC
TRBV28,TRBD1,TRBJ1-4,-,CASRQGGGEKLFF,TGTGCCAGCCGACAGGGGGGAGGAGAAAAACTGTTTTTT
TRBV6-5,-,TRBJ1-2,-,CASSYKGYGYTF,TGTGCCAGCAGTTATAAGGGGTACGGCTACACCTTC
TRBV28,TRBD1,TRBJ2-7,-,CASSGGTGVSYEQYF,TGTGCCAGCAGTGGGGGGACAGGGGTTTCCTACGAGCAGTACTTC
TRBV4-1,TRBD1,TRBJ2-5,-,CASSQDAGGWETQYF,TGCGCCAGCAGCCAAGATGCAGGGGGCTGGGAGACCCAGTACTTC
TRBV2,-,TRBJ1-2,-,CASSGTAISSNYGYTF,TGTGCCAGCAGTGGGACAGCCATCAGTTCTAACTATGGCTACACCTTC